Reported below is one T cell receptor (beta chain). This record belongs to a study of blood T cell repertoires in COVID-19. About the research overall: From the United States, Italy and Spain came samples of acute and convalescent COVID-19. PBMCs, B-cell-depleted T cells, or T cells were the source of the cDNA or gDNA that made up the material.

There are 17 residues in the CDR3. V lost 0 bases to trimming and J lost 6 bases, with 21 bases between them. Germline V gene sequence: CDR1 LNHNV, CDR2 YYDKDF (reference sequence). In the source study's methods: From reference gene primer amplification, estimates of nucleated cell counts were derived. The data were produced by immunoSEQ multiplex PCR, yet TCRdb's version contains in-frame clones alone and is incomplete. The V and J calls and the clone size are those of that table, but D and trimming were determined from the DNA. This sample has tens of thousands of clones; 82% occur once, and the top ten carry 11% to 15%.

The V call is TRBV15, the J call TRBJ2-7; a weak D match, TRBD1 (7 bases). This TCR was recovered from a human donor in a cohort sampled during active COVID-19. Sequencing input: peripheral blood. The CDR3 DNA is TGTGCCACCAGCAGAGAGACGGAGGGACAGCCGGCCGGCGAGCAGTACTTC. Its protein is CATSRETEGQPAGEQYF.